Given below is one T cell receptor (beta chain) in context. Its target is unknown. The germline V gene has CDR1 SGHNT and CDR2 YENEEA. V was shortened by 6 bases and J by 3 bases, with 18 bases between the two germline ends. This CDR3 is 15 amino acids long. General study findings and limits: The TCR gene usage of tumor memory CD4+ T cells clustered together with blood and lymph node memory CD4+ cells and with lymph node naive CD4+ cells. Greatest tumor Treg TCR overlap was with tumor naive CD4+ cells.

Treg sorting used a CD4+CD25+CD127-/low gate. TCRdb reprocessed the 5' RACE reads with MiXCR, giving one entry per CDR3 protein. The sample consists of about 57,000 distinct CDR3 sequences, roughly 25% of them appearing once. The source is a female donor with breast cancer. The chain carries TRBV11-3 and TRBJ2-7; no firm D call. The source material was tumor-infiltrating Tregs sorted from the breast tumor. Written as DNA, the CDR3 is TGTGCCAGCAGTCCTCGTGGGGTTGAAGGCTACGAGCAGTACTTC. It is translated as CASSPRGVEGYEQYF.